This section outlines one T cell receptor (beta chain) sequence together with its context. Its target is unknown. The study ran its PCR with 60 Vbeta and 13 Jbeta primers. Some clones are missing from TCRdb's copy, which holds only in-frame ones; the method was immunoSEQ multiplex PCR. The table lists around 130,000 clones, roughly 63% of them singletons. The data were obtained in a study of cytomegalovirus exposure and HLA in healthy donors. Overall study findings and caveats: The number of N-insertions in an Asian-associated ancestry cluster was reportedly below the approximately 700-donor mean in a later analysis. Across all donors, roughly uniform sequencing depth was an assumption of the presence/absence analyses. Data from an earlier analysis indicated that most TCR beta V segments were productive either about 87% or about 30% of the time.

The CDR3 spans 14 residues. V lost 7 bases, J lost 3 bases, and 6 bases stayed unmatched. Germline assignment: CDR1 ENHRY and CDR2 SYGVKD. The source material was PBMCs. This TCR derives from a man younger than 45 in good health and CMV-seropositive. This chain uses TRBV10-3 with TRBJ2-3; 8 bases align to TRBD1. The CDR3, as DNA: TGTGCCATCATGGAGGACAGGGCGACAGATACGCAGTATTTT. This gives the protein CAIMEDRATDTQYF.